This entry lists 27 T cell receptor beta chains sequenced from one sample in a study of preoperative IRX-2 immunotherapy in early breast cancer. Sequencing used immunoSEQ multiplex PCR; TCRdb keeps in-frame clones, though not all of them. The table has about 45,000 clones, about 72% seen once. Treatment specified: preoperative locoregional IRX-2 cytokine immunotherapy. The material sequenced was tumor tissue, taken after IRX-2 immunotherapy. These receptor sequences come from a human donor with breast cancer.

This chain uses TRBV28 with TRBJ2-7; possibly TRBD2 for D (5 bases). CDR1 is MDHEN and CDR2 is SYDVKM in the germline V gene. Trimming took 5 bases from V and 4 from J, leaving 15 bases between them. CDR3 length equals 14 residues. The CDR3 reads CASSPPRGPYEQYF. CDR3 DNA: TGTGCCAGCAGTCCCCCACGGGGTCCGTACGAGCAGTACTTC.

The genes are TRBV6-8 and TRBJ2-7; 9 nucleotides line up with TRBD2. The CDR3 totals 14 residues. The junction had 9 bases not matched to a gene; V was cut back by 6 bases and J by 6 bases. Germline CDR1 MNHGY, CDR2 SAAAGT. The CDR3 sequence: CASRAAGGIGEQYF. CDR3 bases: TGTGCCAGCAGGGCTGCGGGAGGGATCGGCGAGCAGTACTTC.

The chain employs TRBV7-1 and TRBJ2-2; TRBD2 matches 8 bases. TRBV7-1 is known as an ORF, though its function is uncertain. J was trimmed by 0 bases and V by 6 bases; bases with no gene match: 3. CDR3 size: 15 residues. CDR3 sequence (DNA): TGTGCCAGCAGTCCGGGACTAGCGAACACCGGGGAGCTGTTTTTT. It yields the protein CASSPGLANTGELFF.

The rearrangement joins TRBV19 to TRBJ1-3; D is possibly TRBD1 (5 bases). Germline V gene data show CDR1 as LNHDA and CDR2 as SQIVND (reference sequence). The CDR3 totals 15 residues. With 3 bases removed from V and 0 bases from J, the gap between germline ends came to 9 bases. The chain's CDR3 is CASSIDRSSGNTIYF. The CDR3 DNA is TGTGCCAGTAGTATCGACAGAAGCTCTGGAAACACCATATATTTT.

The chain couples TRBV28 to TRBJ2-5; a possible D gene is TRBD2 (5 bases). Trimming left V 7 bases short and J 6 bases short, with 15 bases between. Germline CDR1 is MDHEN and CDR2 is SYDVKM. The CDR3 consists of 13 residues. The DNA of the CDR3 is TGTGCCAGCAATGCGGGTCAAGTACAGACCCAGTACTTC. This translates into CASNAGQVQTQYF.

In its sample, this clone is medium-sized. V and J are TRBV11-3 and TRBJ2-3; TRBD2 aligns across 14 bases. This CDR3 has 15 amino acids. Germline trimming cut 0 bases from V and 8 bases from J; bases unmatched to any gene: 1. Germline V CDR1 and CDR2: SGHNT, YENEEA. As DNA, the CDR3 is TGTGCCAGCAGCTTAGACGGGACTAGCGGGAGTACGCAGTATTTT. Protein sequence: CASSLDGTSGSTQYF.

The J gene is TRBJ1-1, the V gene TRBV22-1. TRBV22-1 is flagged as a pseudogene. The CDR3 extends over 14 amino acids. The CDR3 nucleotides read TGTGCCAGCAGTTTATCGCCAGCCTACACTGAAGCTTTCTTT. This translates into CASSLSPAYTEAFF.

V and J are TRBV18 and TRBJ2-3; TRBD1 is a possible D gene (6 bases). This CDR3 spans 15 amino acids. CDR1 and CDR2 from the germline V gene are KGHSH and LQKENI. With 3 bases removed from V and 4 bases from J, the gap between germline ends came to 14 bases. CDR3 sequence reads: CASSPLGQTPDTQYF. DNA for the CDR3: TGTGCCAGCTCACCTCTTGGACAGACCCCAGATACGCAGTATTTT. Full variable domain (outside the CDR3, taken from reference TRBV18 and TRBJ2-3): NAGVMQNPRHLVRRRGQEARLRCSPMKGHSHVYWYRQLPEEGLKFMVYLQKENIIDESGMPKERFSAEFPKEGPSILRIQQVVRGDSAAYFCASSPLGQTPDTQYFGPGTRLTVL.

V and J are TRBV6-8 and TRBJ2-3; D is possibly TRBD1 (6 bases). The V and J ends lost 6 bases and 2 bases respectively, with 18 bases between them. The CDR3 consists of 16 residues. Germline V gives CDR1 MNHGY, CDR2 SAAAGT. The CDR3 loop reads CASSPLQGPNTDTQYF. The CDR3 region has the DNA TGTGCCAGCAGCCCCCTTCAGGGGCCGAACACAGATACGCAGTATTTT.

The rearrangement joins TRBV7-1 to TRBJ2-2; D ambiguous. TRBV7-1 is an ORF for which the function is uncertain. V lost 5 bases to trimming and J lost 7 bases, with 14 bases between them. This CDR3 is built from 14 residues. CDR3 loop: CASSLTVGNGELFF. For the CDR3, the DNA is TGTGCCAGCAGCCTCACAGTGGGAAACGGGGAGCTGTTTTTT.

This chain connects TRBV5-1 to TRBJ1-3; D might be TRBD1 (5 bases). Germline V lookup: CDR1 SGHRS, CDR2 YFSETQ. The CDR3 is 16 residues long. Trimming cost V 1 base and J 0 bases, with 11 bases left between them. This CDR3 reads CASSLIGADSGNTIYF. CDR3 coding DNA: TGCGCCAGCAGCTTGATCGGGGCAGACTCTGGAAACACCATATATTTT.

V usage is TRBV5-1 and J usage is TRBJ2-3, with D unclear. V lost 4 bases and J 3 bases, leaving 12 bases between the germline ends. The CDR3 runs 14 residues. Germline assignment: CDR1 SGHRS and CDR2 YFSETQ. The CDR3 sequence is CASSGKSLTDTQYF. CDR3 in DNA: TGCGCCAGCAGCGGGAAAAGTCTAACAGATACGCAGTATTTT.

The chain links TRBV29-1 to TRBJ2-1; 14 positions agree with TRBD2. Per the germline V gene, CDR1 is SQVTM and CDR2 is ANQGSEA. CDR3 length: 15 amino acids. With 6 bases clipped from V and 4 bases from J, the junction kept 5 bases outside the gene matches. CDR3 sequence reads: CSVGLAGGQYNEQFF. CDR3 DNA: TGCAGCGTAGGACTAGCGGGAGGCCAATACAATGAGCAGTTCTTC.

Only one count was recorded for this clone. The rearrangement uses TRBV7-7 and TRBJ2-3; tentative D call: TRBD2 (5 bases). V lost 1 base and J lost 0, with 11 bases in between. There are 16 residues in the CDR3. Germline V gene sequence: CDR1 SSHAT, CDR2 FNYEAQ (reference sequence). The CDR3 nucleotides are TGTGCCAGCAGCTTAGGGAGCGGAACTAGCACAGATACGCAGTATTTT. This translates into CASSLGSGTSTDTQYF.

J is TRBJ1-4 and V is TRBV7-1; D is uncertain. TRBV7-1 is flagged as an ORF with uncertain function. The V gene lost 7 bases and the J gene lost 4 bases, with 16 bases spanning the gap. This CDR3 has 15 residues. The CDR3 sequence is CASTSFRGSNEKLFF. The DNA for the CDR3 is TGTGCCAGCACCTCTTTTCGAGGGAGTAATGAAAAACTGTTTTTT.

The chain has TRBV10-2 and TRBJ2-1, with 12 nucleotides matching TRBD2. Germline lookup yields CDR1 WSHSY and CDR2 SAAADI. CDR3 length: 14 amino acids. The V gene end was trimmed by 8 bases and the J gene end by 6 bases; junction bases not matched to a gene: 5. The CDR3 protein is CASSTSGGRNEQFF. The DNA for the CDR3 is TGCGCCAGCTCTACTAGCGGGGGGCGCAATGAGCAGTTCTTC.

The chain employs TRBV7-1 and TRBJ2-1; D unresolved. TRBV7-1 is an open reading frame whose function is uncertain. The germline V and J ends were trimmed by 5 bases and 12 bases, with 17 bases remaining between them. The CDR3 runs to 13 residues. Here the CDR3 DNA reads TGTGCCAGCAGCGAGTTAGACTGGTCCCCGCAGTTCTTC. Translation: CASSELDWSPQFF.

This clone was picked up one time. The CDR3 DNA sequence: TGTGCCAGCAGTGAATGGGCCTCGGGAGACATTCAGTACTTC. It yields the protein CASSEWASGDIQYF. This chain uses TRBV25-1 with TRBJ2-4, with a weak D call TRBD2 (6 bases). The germline V and J ends were trimmed by 1 base and 8 bases, with 12 bases remaining between them. The CDR3 contains 14 residues. Germline V gene data show CDR1 as MGHDK and CDR2 as SYGVNS. The variable domain in full, completed from reference TRBV25-1 and TRBJ2-4, reads EADIYQTPRYLVIGTGKKITLECSQTMGHDKMYWYQQDPGMELHLIHYSYGVNSTEKGDLSSESTVSRIRTEHFPLTLESARPSHTSQYLCASSEWASGDIQYFGAGTRLSVL.

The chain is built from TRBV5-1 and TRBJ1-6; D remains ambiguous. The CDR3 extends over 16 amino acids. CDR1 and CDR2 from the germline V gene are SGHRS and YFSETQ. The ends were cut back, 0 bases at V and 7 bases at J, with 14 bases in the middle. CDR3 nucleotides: TGCGCCAGCAGCTTGGAGGCGGGCCGGGCCAATTCACCCCTCCACTTT. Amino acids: CASSLEAGRANSPLHF.

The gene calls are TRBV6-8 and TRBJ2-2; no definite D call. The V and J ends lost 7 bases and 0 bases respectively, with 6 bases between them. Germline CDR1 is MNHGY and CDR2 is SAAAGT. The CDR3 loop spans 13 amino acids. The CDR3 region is CASKAPNTGELFF. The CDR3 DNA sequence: TGTGCCAGCAAAGCGCCGAACACCGGGGAGCTGTTTTTT.

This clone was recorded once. The CDR3 sequence is CASSRGDRGETQYF. CDR3 coding DNA: TGCGCCAGCAGCCGGGGGGACAGGGGAGAGACCCAGTACTTC. The rearrangement links TRBV5-1 to TRBJ2-5; 10 bases are a match to TRBD1. With V trimmed by 4 bases and J by 4 bases, 4 bases remained unmatched. The germline V gene has CDR1 SGHRS and CDR2 YFSETQ. The CDR3 loop spans 14 amino acids.

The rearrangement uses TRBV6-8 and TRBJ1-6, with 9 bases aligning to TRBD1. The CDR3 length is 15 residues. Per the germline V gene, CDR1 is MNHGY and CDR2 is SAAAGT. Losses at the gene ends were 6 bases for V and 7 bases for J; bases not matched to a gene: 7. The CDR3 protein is CASRRGDRENSPLHF. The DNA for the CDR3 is TGTGCCAGCAGACGGGGGGACAGGGAAAATTCACCCCTCCACTTT.

Written as DNA, the CDR3 is TGTGCCAGCAGCTTGGTCAAGGAGGGTTTGGTTACCATATATTTT. Translating gives CASSLVKEGLVTIYF. This sequence joins TRBV11-3 and TRBJ1-3, with D uncertain. The CDR3 covers 15 residues. Trimming took 3 bases from V and 10 from J, leaving 19 bases between them. Germline V gene sequence: CDR1 SGHNT, CDR2 YENEEA.

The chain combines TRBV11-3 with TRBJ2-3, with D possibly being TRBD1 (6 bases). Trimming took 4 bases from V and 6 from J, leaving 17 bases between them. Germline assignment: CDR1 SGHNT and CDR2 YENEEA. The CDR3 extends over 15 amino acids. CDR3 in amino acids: CASSSWGQPPDTQYF. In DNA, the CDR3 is TGTGCCAGCAGCTCCTGGGGACAACCCCCGGATACGCAGTATTTT.

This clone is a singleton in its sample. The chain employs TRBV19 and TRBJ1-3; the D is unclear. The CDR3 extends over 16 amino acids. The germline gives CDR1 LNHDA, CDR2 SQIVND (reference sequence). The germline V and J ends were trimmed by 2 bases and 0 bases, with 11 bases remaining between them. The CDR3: CASSIRPQLSGNTIYF. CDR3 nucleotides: TGTGCCAGTAGTATACGTCCTCAACTCTCTGGAAACACCATATATTTT.

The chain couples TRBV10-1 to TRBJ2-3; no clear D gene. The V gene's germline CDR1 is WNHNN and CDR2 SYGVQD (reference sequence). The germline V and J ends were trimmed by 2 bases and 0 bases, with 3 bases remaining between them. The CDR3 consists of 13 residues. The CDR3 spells CASSEGSTDTQYF. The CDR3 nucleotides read TGCGCCAGCAGTGAGGGGAGCACAGATACGCAGTATTTT.

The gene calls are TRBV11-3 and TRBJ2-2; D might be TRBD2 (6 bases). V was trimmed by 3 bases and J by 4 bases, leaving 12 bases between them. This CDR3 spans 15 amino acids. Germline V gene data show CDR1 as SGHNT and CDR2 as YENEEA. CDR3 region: CASSLLSGVTGELFF. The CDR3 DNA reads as TGTGCCAGCAGCTTGTTGTCGGGAGTCACCGGGGAGCTGTTTTTT.